The T cell receptor beta chain under discussion was sequenced for a study of cytomegalovirus exposure and HLA in healthy donors. Study-wide background: Early released data had tens of millions of unique TCRs, all coming from HLA-typed donors. Study-wide points: A cluster of highly shared sequence variants was likely a sequencing artifact. Presence/absence analyses took donor sequencing depth as roughly uniform.

Nominally healthy donors provided the samples, though records likely missed some immune exposures. This CDR3 is 17 amino acids long. CDR1 is SGHVS, CDR2 FNYEAQ, per germline. V lost 0 bases and J lost 8; bases outside the gene matches: 9. PCR primers comprised 60 Vbeta and 13 Jbeta primers. Profiled with immunoSEQ multiplex PCR; TCRdb holds only in-frame clones, not every one. This table has about 160,000 clones, nearly 80% appearing once. In the case of this clone: The target antigen is unknown.

This clonotype originated in a woman aged 40 to 50 in good health and CMV-seronegative. Sequencing was carried out using PBMCs. The chain has TRBV7-6 and TRBJ2-2; TRBD2 agrees at 10 bases. CDR3 nucleotides: TGTGCCAGCAGCTTAGCGACTAGCGGGCCCACGCGGGGGGAGCTGTTTTTT. Protein: CASSLATSGPTRGELFF.